This TCR beta chain emerged from a study of blood T cell repertoires in COVID-19. Across the study: Donors in the United States, Italy and Spain gave samples during acute or convalescent COVID-19.

The CDR3 has 13 residues. Germline V CDR1 and CDR2: LGHDT, YNNKEL (reference sequence). The V gene lost 0 bases and the J gene lost 10 bases, with 10 bases spanning the gap. Here immunoSEQ multiplex PCR was the method, and the copy in TCRdb shows in-frame clones only, minus some. There are 35,000 to 50,000 clones in the sample; nearly 70% occur only once, and 6.2% lies in the top ten. The receptor's source is a man aged 80 or over with acute or convalescent COVID-19. The chain couples TRBV3-1 (or the pseudogene TRBV3-2) to TRBJ2-1; possible D gene TRBD2, 5 bases. Sequenced input: peripheral blood. The CDR3 loop is CASSQDWRGEQFF. DNA for the CDR3: TGTGCCAGCAGCCAAGATTGGAGAGGGGAGCAGTTCTTC.